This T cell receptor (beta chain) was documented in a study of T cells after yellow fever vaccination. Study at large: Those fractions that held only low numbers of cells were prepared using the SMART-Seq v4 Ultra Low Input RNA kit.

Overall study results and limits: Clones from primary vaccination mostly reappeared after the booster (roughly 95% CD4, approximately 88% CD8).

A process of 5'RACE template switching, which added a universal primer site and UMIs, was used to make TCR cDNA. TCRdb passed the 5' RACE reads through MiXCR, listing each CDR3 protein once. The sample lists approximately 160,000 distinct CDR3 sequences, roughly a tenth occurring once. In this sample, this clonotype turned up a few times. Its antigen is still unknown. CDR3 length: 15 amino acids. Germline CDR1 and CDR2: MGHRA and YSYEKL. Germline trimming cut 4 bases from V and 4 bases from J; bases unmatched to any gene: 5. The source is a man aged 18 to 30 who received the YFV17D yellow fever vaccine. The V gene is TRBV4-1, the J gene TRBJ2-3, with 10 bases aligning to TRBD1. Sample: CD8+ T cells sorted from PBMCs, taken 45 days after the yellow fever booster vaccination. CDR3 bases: TGCGCCAGCAGCCCTGGGACAGGGGAGGCAGATACGCAGTATTTT. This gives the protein CASSPGTGEADTQYF.